Listed here are 21 T cell receptor beta chains from one sample, sequenced in a study of blood T cell repertoires in COVID-19. Repertoires were generated with immunoSEQ multiplex PCR, while TCRdb's copy carries only in-frame clones and drops some. The table has 150,000 to 200,000 clones, approximately 86% seen once. The source material was peripheral blood. These receptors were taken from a man between 70 and 80 years old with acute or convalescent COVID-19.

In its sample, this clone was seen once. V gene TRBV30 combines with J gene TRBJ2-5; D is possibly TRBD2 (6 bases). Trimming stripped 2 bases from V and 5 bases from J, with 12 bases between. This CDR3 is built from 13 residues. The germline CDR1 and CDR2 sequences are GTSNPN and SVGIG (reference sequence). CDR3 sequence (DNA): TGTGCCTGGAGTATCGGGACTTGGGAGACCCAGTACTTC. Translating it yields CAWSIGTWETQYF.

V and J are TRBV24-1 and TRBJ2-1, with D tentatively TRBD1 (5 bases). The CDR3 length is 16 residues. V gave up 3 bases and J gave up 3 bases, with 14 bases separating them. In germline, CDR1 is KGHDR, CDR2 SFDVKD. Written as DNA, the CDR3 is TGTGCCACCAGTGATCCCGGCAGGGCCAACTACAATGAGCAGTTCTTC. Its protein is CATSDPGRANYNEQFF.

V gene TRBV2 combines with J gene TRBJ2-2, with 8 bases aligning to TRBD2. This CDR3 has 15 residues. Trimming at V came to 2 bases and at J to 4 bases, leaving 3 bases not matched to a gene. The germline V gene has CDR1 SNHLY and CDR2 FYNNEI. This chain's CDR3 is CASSEPGLGTGELFF. CDR3 DNA sequence: TGTGCCAGCAGTGAACCGGGACTAGGCACCGGGGAGCTGTTTTTT.

V gene TRBV7-2 combines with J gene TRBJ2-1; the match to TRBD1 covers 9 bases. The trim removed 3 bases at V and 4 bases at J, leaving 4 bases unmatched. CDR3 length equals 15 residues. Germline CDR1 reads SGHTA; CDR2 reads FQGNSA. The CDR3 DNA follows: TGTGCCAGCAGCTTGGACAGGGGAGGGTACAATGAGCAGTTCTTC. Translating it yields CASSLDRGGYNEQFF.

The V and J genes are TRBV10-3 and TRBJ1-6; 11 bases line up with TRBD1. There are 13 residues in the CDR3. Per the germline V gene, CDR1 is ENHRY and CDR2 is SYGVKD. The ends lost 8 bases at V and 8 bases at J; junction bases unmatched: 2. CDR3 DNA sequence: TGTGCCATCGGGGACAGGGGGGATTCACCCCTCCACTTT. Translating gives CAIGDRGDSPLHF.

This clone showed up many times. The junction shows a germline mismatch at one end, possibly a read error. The gene calls are TRBV11-2 and TRBJ2-4, with TRBD2 identical over 7 bases. The germline V gene encodes CDR1 SGHAT and CDR2 FQNNGV. This CDR3 is 17 amino acids long. The CDR3 bases are TGTGCCAGCAGCCCTTCCGGGACGGAAGGGCCTGCCCGGGACTACATATTC. It codes for CASSPSGTEGPARDYIF.

The chain links TRBV7-3 to TRBJ2-3; D not certain. Germline V gene data show CDR1 as SGHTA and CDR2 as FQGTGA. Trimming pared 5 bases from V and 4 bases from J, leaving 19 bases between. The CDR3 is 16 residues long. The CDR3 protein is CASSPPPLPIADTQYF. CDR3 DNA sequence: TGTGCCAGCAGCCCCCCCCCACTCCCAATAGCAGATACGCAGTATTTT.

V is TRBV9 and J is TRBJ2-1; 11 nucleotides line up with TRBD2. V lost 3 bases and J lost 9; bases outside the gene matches: 11. Per germline, CDR1 SGDLS and CDR2 YYNGEE. CDR3 length equals 16 residues. DNA for the CDR3: TGTGCCAGCAGCGGGTCCACTAGCGGGGGAGCCACTGAGCAGTTCTTC. Amino acid sequence: CASSGSTSGGATEQFF.

For the CDR3, the DNA is TGTGCCAGCAGTGATGTAGCCGGGGAGCTGTTTTTT. This encodes CASSDVAGELFF. The chain combines TRBV6-1 with TRBJ2-2; D is uncertain. The CDR3 totals 12 residues. V lost 3 bases and J lost 6, with 5 bases in between. In germline, CDR1 is MNHNS, CDR2 SASEGT.

In this sample, this clone turned up a few times. The genes are TRBV19 and TRBJ2-3, with TRBD2 matching over 12 bases. The germline V gene encodes CDR1 LNHDA and CDR2 SQIVND (reference sequence). The junction had 9 bases not matched to a gene; V was cut back by 3 bases and J by 5 bases. The CDR3 covers 17 residues. CDR3 amino acids: CASSISLAGGPGDTQYF. The CDR3 nucleotides read TGTGCCAGTAGTATTTCACTAGCGGGGGGTCCGGGAGATACGCAGTATTTT.

The J gene is TRBJ2-7, the V gene TRBV6-5; TRBD1 might be the D (6 bases). The ends were cut back, 6 bases at V and 9 bases at J, with 18 bases in the middle. The length of the CDR3 is 13 residues. Germline loops: CDR1 MNHEY, CDR2 SVGAGI. The CDR3 DNA reads as TGTGCCAGCAGAGGGACACAAGGCTTTGTGCAGTACTTC. Encoded protein: CASRGTQGFVQYF.

The V and J genes are TRBV10-3 and TRBJ2-5, with D possibly being TRBD1 (5 bases). The CDR3 contains 15 residues. V lost 6 bases to trimming and J lost 1 base, with 15 bases between them. CDR1 ENHRY and CDR2 SYGVKD come from the germline V gene. CDR3 protein: CAIRAATGVQETQYF. The CDR3 DNA reads as TGTGCCATCAGGGCCGCTACAGGAGTCCAAGAGACCCAGTACTTC.

V is TRBV12-3 or TRBV12-4 and J is TRBJ1-5, with D possibly TRBD1 on 6 matching bases. Between the trimmed V and J ends, which lost 5 bases and 6 bases, there was a span of 11 bases. CDR3 length: 13 residues. This chain's CDR3 is CASSQGSGQPQHF. For the CDR3, the DNA is TGTGCCAGCAGTCAGGGGTCGGGTCAGCCCCAGCATTTT.

The CDR3 DNA follows: TGTGCCACCAGCAGAGAGGCTAGCGGGGGTCCAGATACGCAGTATTTT. It codes for CATSREASGGPDTQYF. The chain combines TRBV15 with TRBJ2-3; 10 positions match TRBD2. V was clipped by 0 bases and J by 4 bases; unmatched bases: 4. The CDR3 length is 16 residues. Germline CDR1 is LNHNV and CDR2 is YYDKDF (reference sequence).

This clone was found a few times. The chain combines TRBV28 with TRBJ1-4; 9 nucleotides agree with TRBD1. Germline V gene lookup returns CDR1 MDHEN and CDR2 SYDVKM. V gave up 3 bases and J gave up 8 bases; unmatched junction bases: 7. The CDR3 consists of 15 residues. The CDR3 region has the DNA TGTGCCAGCAGTTTCTTGACAGGGGGATCCGAAAAACTGTTTTTT. It is translated as CASSFLTGGSEKLFF.

V gene TRBV6-5 combines with J gene TRBJ1-2; 8 positions match TRBD1. After removal of 6 bases from V and 8 bases from J, the junction contained 5 bases not matched to a gene. CDR3 length: 12 residues. CDR1 MNHEY and CDR2 SVGAGI come from the germline V gene. DNA of the CDR3: TGTGCCAGCAGCCTCAGGGGGCGAGGCTACACCTTC. Amino acids: CASSLRGRGYTF.

This clone has a handful of counts. A much larger clone lies one base from this, so it may be a read error. The chain combines TRBV12-3 or TRBV12-4 with TRBJ2-7; possibly TRBD1 for D (6 bases). Trimming cost V 5 bases and J 3 bases, with 11 bases left between them. The CDR3 is 13 residues long. The CDR3 loop is CASSDGTYYEQYF. Written as DNA, the CDR3 is TGTGCCAGCAGTGACGGGACATACTACGAGCAGTACTTC.

The V and J genes are TRBV11-1 and TRBJ2-1; 10 nucleotides agree with TRBD2. V trimming: 1 base; J trimming: 10 bases; junction bases outside the gene matches: 7. The CDR3 totals 15 residues. CDR1 and CDR2 (germline): SGHAT, FQDESV (reference sequence). The CDR3 DNA reads TGTGCCAGCAGCTTAGTAGCGGGAGGACATGCGGAGCAGTTCTTC. The encoded protein is CASSLVAGGHAEQFF.

This chain uses TRBV10-3 with TRBJ2-1, with TRBD1 identical over 10 bases. The germline V gene encodes CDR1 ENHRY and CDR2 SYGVKD. The CDR3 runs 14 residues. The J segment lost 6 bases and the V segment lost 6 bases, leaving 5 bases of the junction unmatched. CDR3 bases: TGTGCCATCAGGGACCGGGACAGGGGCAATGAGCAGTTCTTC. Residues: CAIRDRDRGNEQFF.

The chain recombines TRBV10-3 with TRBJ1-1; 7 positions agree with TRBD1. Germline V gives CDR1 ENHRY, CDR2 SYGVKD. The CDR3 consists of 13 residues. Trimming at V came to 4 bases and at J to 5 bases, leaving 4 bases not matched to a gene. CDR3 sequence (DNA): TGTGCCATCAGTGTCGTACAGGGGACTGAAGCTTTCTTT. Translating it yields CAISVVQGTEAFF.

The chain recombines TRBV5-1 with TRBJ1-5; unclear D gene. Germline V gives CDR1 SGHRS, CDR2 YFSETQ. With 4 bases removed from V and 2 bases from J, the gap between germline ends came to 16 bases. The CDR3 is 16 amino acids. CDR3 loop: CASSQRPGGGNQPQHF. The CDR3 coding sequence is TGCGCCAGCAGCCAGAGACCGGGAGGAGGCAATCAGCCCCAGCATTTT.